This entry is about one T cell receptor beta chain. The antigen it binds to is not known. No base quality values were provided; no much bigger clone lies one nucleotide off. TCRbeta CDR3 regions were amplified from genomic DNA using the immunoSEQ Assay, a bias-controlled multiplex PCR. The authors processed their data as follows. The number of nucleated cells in each sample was estimated by amplification of reference gene primers within the assay. To quantify the absolute abundance of each unique TCRbeta CDR3 rearrangement, sequence reads were collapsed and filtered. For each sample, productive Simpson clonality was calculated as the square root of Simpson's diversity index across productive rearrangements. TCRdb provides this immuneACCESS table in a form limited to in-frame rearrangements. Some clones are lacking; in checked studies, under half of them reflect an unresolved V gene, and why the rest are absent is not known. V and J calls and clone size are those listed in that table; D and trimming were worked out from the DNA. This sample gives some 270,000 clones in total; about 90% of them show up just once. The leading ten clones occupy roughly 4% of the sample.

These data belong to a study of blood T cell repertoires in COVID-19 (dated by TCRdb to about 2020). Broadly, across the study: Samples covering the acute and convalescent phases of COVID-19 were provided by collaborators in the United States, Italy and Spain. Samples were obtained from the ongoing ImmuneRACE study (first 160 participants) and from 1,254 subjects provided by 6 global collaborators. The material from the prospective study consisted of cDNA or gDNA derived from T cells, B-cell-depleted T cells, or PBMCs. Deeply sampled blood TCRbeta repertoires from subjects exposed to, actively infected with, or recovered from COVID-19 were included in the dataset. Where available, HLA class I and class II types were taken from metadata supplied by the sample provider and were not determined by assay-based typing. A freely available public database, intended as a resource for researchers studying the immune response to SARS-CoV-2, is where the repertoires were released. Nearly every sample came with metadata listing a de-identified subject ID, COVID-19 status, age in years and sex.

Results and caveats for the whole study, not just this receptor: Clinical and demographic metadata were provided uncurated, with the amount varying by source and participant.

Participants in the prospective study were enrolled through a virtual design, were aged roughly 18 to 100 years, and lived in approximately 24 United States geographic areas. Cohort assignment in the prospective study relied on participant-reported clinical history from a screening survey and a study questionnaire. Mobile phlebotomists in the prospective study collected whole blood, serum and a nasopharyngeal or oropharyngeal swab from every participant. Participants in the prospective study had the option to provide additional blood draws and questionnaires over a roughly 2-month period. Before DNA extraction, blood samples from the prospective study were shipped at room temperature or frozen. The CDR3 has 15 amino acids, counting the end cysteine and phenylalanine. The only DNA kept is the CDR3, 45 bases in frame from the first base. CDR1 and CDR2 (SGHVS, FNYEAQ) derive from the germline V gene. Trimming removed 4 bases from V and 0 bases from J; the gene matches leave 3 bases unexplained.

The source of this sequence is a woman in her twenties or thirties with acute COVID-19. The sequence joins TRBV7-6 to TRBJ1-3, and 7 junctional nucleotides match TRBD1. Input material: PBMCs or T cells enriched from blood (not recorded which). The DNA sequence follows: TGTGCCAGCAGCTCGACAGGGCCCTCTGGAAACACCATATATTTT. This translates into CASSSTGPSGNTIYF.